The clone carrying this T cell receptor (beta chain) was detected a few times. Its antigen is undetermined. This entry comes from a study of cytomegalovirus exposure and HLA in healthy donors. Study conclusions and caveats: When analyzed later, the rates of TCR association showed variation by HLA locus, with DRB1 the most and HLA-C the fewest. Highly shared variants forming one cluster were likely a sequencing artifact.

The PCR was carried out with 60 Vbeta primers and 13 Jbeta primers. TCRdb's table, derived via immunoSEQ multiplex PCR, lists solely in-frame clones and lacks some. The table includes some 180,000 clones, roughly a tenth detected once. This receptor was identified in a woman in her twenties or thirties in good health and CMV-seropositive. Specimen: PBMCs.

The CDR3 DNA reads TGTGCCAGAAGCTTGAGGCGGGGCAATCAGCCCCAGCATTTT. Its protein is CARSLRRGNQPQHF. This rearrangement joins TRBV5-3 to TRBJ1-5; D uncertain. TRBV5-3 is an ORF, and what it does is uncertain. Trimming pared 1 base from V and 2 bases from J, leaving 7 bases between. This CDR3 is built from 14 residues.